This passage covers 20 T cell receptor beta chains from one sample sequenced in a study of OX40 agonist ivuxolimab in advanced cancers. The table came from immunoSEQ multiplex PCR; TCRdb's copy has only in-frame clones and leaves some out. The sample lists over 85,000 clones, 85% to 95% occurring once. The source was CD4+ or CD8+ T cells sorted from blood, collected in a trial of the OX40 agonist ivuxolimab. Receptors originate from an adult with an advanced solid tumor such as melanoma, head and neck, liver or kidney cancer.

The chain has TRBV6-5 and TRBJ2-5, with D hard to call. Trimming left V 2 bases short and J 0 bases short, with 1 base between. CDR3 length equals 12 residues. From germline, CDR1 is MNHEY and CDR2 SVGAGI. CDR3 in DNA: TGTGCCAGCAGTTACAACCAAGAGACCCAGTACTTC. Amino acid sequence: CASSYNQETQYF.

The rearrangement links TRBV28 to TRBJ1-4, with D possibly being TRBD1 (5 bases). This CDR3 is 17 amino acids long. CDR1 is MDHEN, CDR2 SYDVKM, per germline. Trimming removed 2 bases at V and 1 base at J, with 14 bases between. The CDR3 sequence is CASSLGGYGGTNEKLFF. The CDR3, as DNA: TGTGCCAGCAGTTTAGGGGGATACGGAGGAACTAATGAAAAACTGTTTTTT.

J is TRBJ2-1 and V is TRBV7-8; 10 bases are shared with TRBD1. V shed 4 bases and J 8 bases; nucleotides not matched to a gene: 2. The germline V gene has CDR1 SGHVS and CDR2 FQNEAQ. The CDR3 has 13 amino acids. In DNA, the CDR3 is TGTGCCAGCAGCTCCGGACAGGGGGATGAGCAGTTCTTC. Amino acids: CASSSGQGDEQFF.

The genes are TRBV11-3 and TRBJ2-3; 9 bases agree with TRBD2. Per germline, CDR1 SGHNT and CDR2 YENEEA. The CDR3 sequence is 15 residues long. V lost 5 bases to trimming and J lost 2 bases; unmatched junction nucleotides: 5. CDR3 sequence (DNA): TGTGCCAGCAGCACGGGACTAGCCATCACAGATACGCAGTATTTT. This encodes CASSTGLAITDTQYF.

This chain links TRBV5-4 with TRBJ2-5; D remains unclear. Germline loops: CDR1 SGHNT, CDR2 YYREEE (reference sequence). This CDR3 has 15 residues. Trimming pared 0 bases from V and 1 base from J, leaving 10 bases between. CDR3 sequence reads: CASSLALGSQETQYF. The CDR3 DNA sequence: TGTGCCAGCAGCTTGGCCCTGGGGTCCCAAGAGACCCAGTACTTC.

This clone was observed a handful of times. The chain employs TRBV18 and TRBJ1-6; D call uncertain. The V end lost 4 bases, the J end lost 9 bases, and 13 bases lay between the germline ends. CDR3 length equals 14 residues. Germline CDR1 KGHSH, CDR2 LQKENI. CDR3 region: CASSQAPAGSPLHF. The CDR3 bases are TGTGCCAGCTCACAGGCGCCAGCTGGTTCACCCCTCCACTTT.

A word on this clone: This same CDR3 is encoded by further DNA sequences in the sample. In nucleotides, the CDR3 is TGCGCCAGCAGCCTAGGACTAGCGGGCTACAATGAGCAGTTCTTC. It codes for CASSLGLAGYNEQFF. The chain combines TRBV5-1 with TRBJ2-1; 11 bases match TRBD2. V trimming: 4 bases; J trimming: 3 bases; junction bases outside the gene matches: 3. Germline CDR1 and CDR2: SGHRS and YFSETQ. The length of the CDR3 is 15 residues.

J is TRBJ1-2 and V is TRBV5-1; a weak D match, TRBD1 (6 bases). The CDR3 covers 15 residues. V was clipped by 0 bases and J by 6 bases, with 15 bases between them. From germline, CDR1 is SGHRS and CDR2 YFSETQ. In DNA, the CDR3 is TGCGCCAGCAGCTTGGTCTTGGAGGGGGAGGATGGCTACACCTTC. Translating gives CASSLVLEGEDGYTF.

The V and J genes are TRBV4-2 and TRBJ1-4; weak D call: TRBD1 (5 bases). The CDR3 is 14 amino acids. Looked up from germline, CDR1 is LGHNA and CDR2 is YNFKEQ. The V gene lost 5 bases and the J gene lost 7 bases, with 14 bases spanning the gap. DNA for the CDR3: TGTGCCAGCAGCACACAGGTAGAAGTTGAAAAACTGTTTTTT. Its translation: CASSTQVEVEKLFF.

This chain connects TRBV19 to TRBJ1-5; TRBD1 agrees at 8 bases. The CDR3 contains 14 residues. The V gene's germline CDR1 is LNHDA and CDR2 SQIVND (reference sequence). Trimming at V came to 8 bases and at J to 0 bases, leaving 3 bases not matched to a gene. The CDR3: CASGGQASNQPQHF. CDR3 bases: TGTGCCAGTGGGGGACAGGCTAGCAATCAGCCCCAGCATTTT.

The gene calls are TRBV7-3 and TRBJ2-5; D remains ambiguous. The germline V and J ends were trimmed by 6 bases and 4 bases, with 12 bases remaining between them. The germline CDR1 and CDR2 sequences are SGHTA and FQGTGA. The CDR3 covers 13 residues. CDR3 protein: CASRRSTRETQYF. CDR3 in DNA: TGTGCCAGCAGACGTTCCACTCGAGAGACCCAGTACTTC.

The rearrangement uses TRBV5-1 and TRBJ1-2; a possible D gene is TRBD1 (6 bases). V was pared by 0 bases and J by 4 bases, with 10 bases between. The CDR3 length is 14 residues. Germline loops: CDR1 SGHRS, CDR2 YFSETQ. The CDR3 sequence: CASSLDGGGYGYTF. DNA of the CDR3: TGCGCCAGCAGCTTGGACGGGGGCGGCTATGGCTACACCTTC.

The chain joins TRBV5-4 to TRBJ1-6; tentatively, D is TRBD1 (5 bases). Germline CDR1 and CDR2: SGHNT and YYREEE (reference sequence). There are 13 residues in the CDR3. The V end was cut by 0 bases, the J end by 8 bases, with 6 bases between. The CDR3 spells CASSLGGDSPLHF. As DNA, the CDR3 is TGTGCCAGCAGCTTGGGAGGGGATTCACCCCTCCACTTT.

This clone appeared a single time. The chain combines TRBV7-2 with TRBJ1-2; D is possibly TRBD1 (6 bases). CDR3 length equals 13 residues. V lost 5 bases and J 5 bases, leaving 12 bases between the germline ends. Germline lookup yields CDR1 SGHTA and CDR2 FQGNSA. The CDR3 reads CASSPGRGYGYTF. As DNA, the CDR3 is TGTGCCAGCAGCCCAGGGAGGGGGTATGGCTACACCTTC.

The sample holds a few counts of this clone. V gene TRBV21-1 combines with J gene TRBJ1-6; TRBD1, the D gene given by the table, was not confirmed from the DNA. TRBV21-1 is listed as a pseudogene. The CDR3 has 16 residues. The CDR3 DNA follows: TGTGCCAGCACCACAAAGGGGGTTTCCGATAATTCACCCCTCCACTTT. Amino acid sequence: CASTTKGVSDNSPLHF.

CDR3 protein: CSVGGGGYNEQFF. In nucleotides, the CDR3 is TGCAGCGTTGGGGGGGGCGGCTACAATGAGCAGTTCTTC. The gene calls are TRBV29-1 and TRBJ2-1; D is perhaps TRBD2 (7 bases). The germline CDR1 and CDR2 sequences are SQVTM and ANQGSEA. The CDR3 is 13 amino acids. Trimming removed 4 bases from V and 3 bases from J, with 10 bases in between.

The chain links TRBV19 to TRBJ1-3; no reliable D call. V was trimmed by 2 bases and J by 0 bases, leaving 11 bases between them. This CDR3 has 16 residues. Looked up from germline, CDR1 is LNHDA and CDR2 is SQIVND (reference sequence). CDR3 bases: TGTGCCAGTAGTATATCCGGCGGAAGCTCTGGAAACACCATATATTTT. Protein: CASSISGGSSGNTIYF.

The rearrangement uses TRBV20-1 and TRBJ1-1; D unresolved. CDR3 size: 11 residues. Germline-derived CDR1 and CDR2 are DFQATT and SNEGSKA (reference sequence). V shed 3 bases and J shed 11 bases, with 13 bases lying between them. This chain's CDR3 is CSARGSLWAFF. The CDR3 DNA reads as TGCAGTGCTAGGGGGTCCCTGTGGGCTTTCTTT.

This chain joins TRBV6-5 and TRBJ1-2; the D is unclear. The CDR3 is made up of 13 amino acids. The germline V gene encodes CDR1 MNHEY and CDR2 SVGAGI. V shed 4 bases and J shed 4 bases, with 10 bases lying between them. For the CDR3, the DNA is TGTGCCAGCAGTTTGGGTTATGGCTATGGCTACACCTTC. This translates into CASSLGYGYGYTF.

This clone appeared once. The CDR3 DNA reads TGTGCCAGCAGCTTAGCAGGAGTCGGTCAGCCCCAGCATTTT. This translates into CASSLAGVGQPQHF. This chain uses TRBV7-2 with TRBJ1-5; no reliable D call. Trimming shortened V by 0 bases and J by 6 bases, and 9 bases separated the two germline ends. Looked up from germline, CDR1 is SGHTA and CDR2 is FQGNSA. The CDR3 is 14 residues long.